What follows are 7 T cell receptor beta chains derived from one specimen sequenced in a study of regulatory T cells in long-lasting Graves disease. The authors built TCR beta libraries using iRepertoire HTBI primers and Arm-PCR of CDR3 regions. TCRdb called the multiplex PCR reads again in MiXCR, with one record for every CDR3 protein. The sample holds roughly 500,000 distinct CDR3 sequences; approximately 13% are singletons and the top ten take more than 8.5%. Noted time point: newly diagnosed GD, antithyroid drugs for less than 3 months. RNA isolated from PBMCs was used to make the TCR library. These data were also filed under a second study, of T cells in Graves' hyperthyroidism and ophthalmopathy.

This sample comprised peripheral blood mononuclear cells (PBMCs), obtained at new diagnosis, from a patient treated with antithyroid drugs. These receptors originate from a man aged 30-40 years with Graves disease.

Comment on this clonotype: It may be a read error: a sequence one base away is much more abundant. The chain employs TRBV2 and TRBJ2-1; 9 bases line up with TRBD2. Per germline, CDR1 SNHLY and CDR2 FYNNEI. This CDR3 contains 13 residues. The CDR3 DNA sequence: TGTGCCATCCGAACTAGCGGGTACAATGAGCGGTTCTTC. Translation: CAIRTSGYNERFF.

In this sample, this clonotype turned up a few times. V and J are TRBV12-5 and TRBJ1-3, with TRBD1 matching over 7 bases. Germline V CDR1 and CDR2: LGHNT, FRNRAP. With 6 bases clipped from V and 0 bases from J, the junction kept 8 bases outside the gene matches. There are 16 residues in the CDR3. The CDR3 bases are TGTGCTAGTGGCCCCTCCCAGGGGGACTCTGGAAACACCATATATTTT. Its protein product is CASGPSQGDSGNTIYF.

As to this clonotype: A read error may explain this, as a much larger clone is one base away. Since no conserved phenylalanine or tryptophan closes the CDR3, a read error is the likely cause. The genes are TRBV20-1 and TRBJ1-5; D remains unclear. The germline V gene encodes CDR1 DFQATT and CDR2 SNEGSKA (reference sequence). Trimming took off 5 bases at V and 3 bases at J, with 17 bases between the two ends. CDR3 length: 15 amino acids. CDR3 coding DNA: TGCAGTGCTCCGGACGCTCAAGCCCCCAATCAGCCCCAGCATCTT. This gives the protein CSAPDAQAPNQPQHL.

V gene TRBV5-1 combines with J gene TRBJ1-2; 10 bases are a match to TRBD1. V shed 1 base, J shed 0 bases, and the junction held 6 bases outside the gene matches. The CDR3 extends over 17 amino acids. Germline CDR1 SGHRS, CDR2 YFSETQ. The CDR3 DNA is TGCGCCAGCAGCTTGACTGGGACAGGGGCCGCTAACTATGGCTACACCTTC. As protein: CASSLTGTGAANYGYTF.

With respect to this clonotype: This may be a read error, as it is one base from a much larger clone. V usage is TRBV7-2 and J usage is TRBJ2-2, with 7 bases that match TRBD2. CDR3 length: 15 amino acids. The ends lost 1 base at V and 4 bases at J; junction bases unmatched: 3. The germline CDR1 and CDR2 sequences are SGHTA and FQGNSA. CDR3 coding DNA: TGTGCCAGCAGCTTAGTGGGAGGGCCCACCGGGGAGCTGTTTTTT. As protein: CASSLVGGPTGELFF.

V is TRBV24-1 and J is TRBJ2-1; no definite D call. V lost 12 bases and J lost 7, with 15 bases in between. From germline, CDR1 is KGHDR and CDR2 SFDVKD. CDR3 length: 12 amino acids. CDR3 in amino acids: CASESSLNEQFF. The CDR3 DNA reads as TGTGCCTCCGAGTCGTCGTTGAATGAGCAGTTCTTC.

Ten or more counts support this clonotype. The CDR3 region has the DNA TGTGCCAGCAGTGAAGTAGGCACTGAAGCTTTCTTT. It is translated as CASSEVGTEAFF. The rearrangement joins TRBV2 to TRBJ1-1; no firm D call. CDR1 and CDR2 from the germline V gene are SNHLY and FYNNEI. The CDR3 sequence is 12 residues long. The V and J ends lost 1 base and 4 bases respectively, with 4 bases between them.